This entry is about one TCR beta chain. The target antigen is unknown. The CDR3 covers 16 residues. The V gene lost 5 bases and the J gene lost 4 bases, with 21 bases spanning the gap. CDR1 SGHAT and CDR2 FQDESV come from the germline V gene (reference sequence). This specimen comes from a study of shared clonotypes between healthy human individuals. Study findings and constraints: All-four-donor shared clonotypes had higher generation probabilities than non-shared clonotypes did.

Assay used: immunoSEQ multiplex PCR; TCRdb lists only in-frame clones, some missing. In the table there are over 950,000 clones, approximately 77% of which are singletons. This TCR came from a man younger than 35 in good health. Some clones in this sample may be carry-over from other donors' samples. The sequenced sample was memory CD4+ T cells from PBMCs. Subset given: CD45RA-negative fraction. The chain combines TRBV11-1 with TRBJ2-7; D is uncertain. CDR3 sequence (DNA): TGTGCCAGCAGCCGCCCAGGAGTAGGACGGAGTTACGAGCAGTACTTC. It is translated as CASSRPGVGRSYEQYF. The full variable domain, in which reference TRBV11-1 and TRBJ2-7 provide the parts outside the CDR3, is EAEVAQSPRYKITEKSQAVAFWCDPISGHATLYWYRQILGQGPELLVQFQDESVVDDSQLPKDRFSAERLKGVDSTLKIQPAELGDSAMYLCASSRPGVGRSYEQYFGPGTRLTVT.